The 25 T cell receptor beta chains reported below all come from one sample, sequenced in a study of CD8 T cells in Susac syndrome. Reverse transcription used about 0.45 to 1 ug RNA and random hexamers. TCRdb re-called the immunoSEQ multiplex PCR reads through MiXCR, storing one row per CDR3 protein. This sample has roughly 400,000 distinct CDR3 sequences, with 85% to 90% found just once. The sample was CD8+ T cells from PBMCs. The receptors come from a human donor with multiple sclerosis.

The chain has TRBV5-6 and TRBJ1-5; D unclear. Germline V gene lookup returns CDR1 SGHDT and CDR2 YYEEEE. The length of the CDR3 is 13 residues. The ends were cut back, 0 bases at V and 7 bases at J, with 8 bases in the middle. The CDR3 bases are TGTGCCAGCAGCTTGGCCGTGGGGCAGCCCCAGCATTTT. The encoded protein is CASSLAVGQPQHF.

The chain uses TRBV7-9 and TRBJ1-3, with D perhaps matching TRBD1 (5 bases). Germline V gene data show CDR1 as SEHNR and CDR2 as FQNEAQ (reference sequence). This CDR3 is 15 amino acids long. Trimming stripped 5 bases from V and 2 bases from J, with 13 bases between. The CDR3: CASSRGTSTGNTIYF. CDR3 coding DNA: TGTGCCAGCAGCCGGGGGACGTCCACTGGAAACACCATATATTTT.

The V gene is TRBV4-1, the J gene TRBJ2-2; the D gene is possibly TRBD2 (7 bases). This CDR3 is built from 14 residues. Germline V gene data show CDR1 as MGHRA and CDR2 as YSYEKL. Trimming cost V 3 bases and J 6 bases, with 11 bases left between them. The CDR3 coding sequence is TGCGCCAGCAGCCATGCGGGGGCGGCCGGGGAGCTGTTTTTT. It is translated as CASSHAGAAGELFF.

The gene calls are TRBV6-5 and TRBJ2-5; perhaps TRBD2 as D (5 bases). This CDR3 region has 14 residues. Trimming pared 0 bases from V and 3 bases from J, leaving 8 bases between. Germline-derived CDR1 and CDR2 are MNHEY and SVGAGI. The CDR3 DNA reads as TGTGCCAGCAGTTACTCGGGAGATAAAGAGACCCAGTACTTC. Its protein is CASSYSGDKETQYF.

This clonotype occurred once. V and J are TRBV27 and TRBJ2-1, with TRBD2 matching 10 bases. Per the germline V gene, CDR1 is MNHEY and CDR2 is SMNVEV (reference sequence). The J segment lost 5 bases and the V segment lost 2 bases, leaving 3 bases of the junction unmatched. The CDR3 is made up of 15 amino acids. CDR3 residues: CASSLVAGGNNEQFF. The CDR3 nucleotides read TGTGCCAGCAGTTTAGTAGCGGGAGGCAACAATGAGCAGTTCTTC.

This clonotype was counted once. V is TRBV20-1 and J is TRBJ2-1, with 7 bases aligning to TRBD2. V lost 2 bases, J lost 5 bases, and 0 bases stayed unmatched. This CDR3 has 12 amino acids. The germline gives CDR1 DFQATT, CDR2 SNEGSKA (reference sequence). The CDR3 DNA follows: TGCAGTGCTAGACTAGCGGACAATGAGCAGTTCTTC. Its translation: CSARLADNEQFF.

This rearrangement joins TRBV12-3 or TRBV12-4 to TRBJ2-7, with D possibly matching TRBD1 (5 bases). V lost 1 base and J lost 4, with 17 bases in between. The CDR3 is made up of 16 amino acids. The CDR3 loop is CASSLERRQGFYEQYF. The CDR3 region has the DNA TGTGCCAGCAGTTTAGAACGTCGGCAGGGTTTTTACGAGCAGTACTTC.

The chain carries TRBV4-1 and TRBJ1-2, with a possible D match to TRBD1 (5 bases). Germline CDR1 reads MGHRA; CDR2 reads YSYEKL. Trimming removed 2 bases from V and 2 bases from J, with 9 bases in between. The CDR3 is 14 residues long. This CDR3 reads CASSQKEGNYGYTF. DNA for the CDR3: TGCGCCAGCAGCCAAAAAGAGGGGAACTATGGCTACACCTTC.

The CDR3 nucleotides read TGTGCCAGCAGTTTCGACAGGACTGATGAAGCTTTCTTT. This gives the protein CASSFDRTDEAFF. The rearrangement uses TRBV12-3 or TRBV12-4 and TRBJ1-1; possible D gene TRBD1, 6 bases. There are 13 residues in the CDR3. Trimming stripped 3 bases from V and 7 bases from J, with 12 bases between.

This clonotype appeared once. V is TRBV9 and J is TRBJ2-1; the D gene is possibly TRBD2 (7 bases). This CDR3 region has 17 residues. The V gene lost 0 bases and the J gene lost 0 bases, with 13 bases spanning the gap. The germline CDR1 and CDR2 sequences are SGDLS and YYNGEE. The CDR3 DNA sequence: TGTGCCAGCAGCGTAGGCTTTAGGGGGGGCTCCTACAATGAGCAGTTCTTC. Protein product: CASSVGFRGGSYNEQFF.

The gene calls are TRBV28 and TRBJ1-5, with D tentatively TRBD1 (6 bases). Germline V gene lookup returns CDR1 MDHEN and CDR2 SYDVKM. V lost 5 bases to trimming and J lost 3 bases, with 11 bases between them. CDR3 length: 14 amino acids. DNA for the CDR3: TGTGCCAGCAGTCCGACAGGAGCCAATCAGCCCCAGCATTTT. This translates into CASSPTGANQPQHF. Variable domain in full (rest from reference TRBV28 and TRBJ1-5): DVKVTQSSRYLVKRTGEKVFLECVQDMDHENMFWYRQDPGLGLRLIYFSYDVKMKEKGDIPEGYSVSREKKERFSLILESASTNQTSMYLCASSPTGANQPQHFGDGTRLSIL.

CDR3 DNA: TGTGCCAGCAGTTACTTGCCAGGGGACTACGAGCAGTACTTC. This encodes CASSYLPGDYEQYF. J is TRBJ2-7 and V is TRBV6-5, with a weak D call TRBD1 (6 bases). The CDR3 contains 14 residues. Germline CDR1 MNHEY, CDR2 SVGAGI. The V and J ends lost 1 base and 3 bases respectively, with 10 bases between them.

About this clonotype: An end of the junction does not agree with germline; a read error may underlie this. The rearrangement links TRBV9 to TRBJ2-3; 8 bases are shared with TRBD2. The V gene's germline CDR1 is SGDLS and CDR2 YYNGEE. The CDR3 sequence is 13 residues long. CDR3 nucleotide sequence: TGTGCCAGTAGCGGGGACAGCACAGATACGCAGTATTTT. It translates to CASSGDSTDTQYF.

The chain couples TRBV27 to TRBJ2-5, with TRBD2 identical over 7 bases. CDR1 MNHEY and CDR2 SMNVEV come from the germline V gene (reference sequence). The CDR3 covers 15 residues. J was trimmed by 5 bases and V by 3 bases; bases with no gene match: 9. The CDR3 region is CASSFRDYLRETQYF. The CDR3 DNA reads TGTGCCAGCAGTTTTCGGGACTACCTTCGCGAGACCCAGTACTTC.

The genes are TRBV12-3 or TRBV12-4 and TRBJ2-6; 8 bases line up with TRBD1. V lost 10 bases and J lost 0; bases outside the gene matches: 11. This CDR3 region has 17 residues. CDR3 residues: CATRMTGESSGANVLTF. The CDR3 coding sequence is TGTGCCACCCGTATGACAGGGGAAAGCTCTGGGGCCAACGTCCTGACTTTC.

The V and J genes are TRBV28 and TRBJ2-7, with D hard to call. The CDR3 spans 14 residues. Germline assignment: CDR1 MDHEN and CDR2 SYDVKM. V was pared by 4 bases and J by 5 bases, with 15 bases between. CDR3 in DNA: TGTGCCAGCAGTTCTCGCGACATCGACAACGAGCAGTACTTC. This gives the protein CASSSRDIDNEQYF. Combining the CDR3 with reference TRBV28 and TRBJ2-7 gives the whole variable domain DVKVTQSSRYLVKRTGEKVFLECVQDMDHENMFWYRQDPGLGLRLIYFSYDVKMKEKGDIPEGYSVSREKKERFSLILESASTNQTSMYLCASSSRDIDNEQYFGPGTRLTVT.

The chain recombines TRBV6-5 with TRBJ2-1; unclear D gene. Germline CDR1 and CDR2: MNHEY and SVGAGI. CDR3 size: 17 residues. The V and J ends lost 2 bases and 5 bases respectively, with 19 bases between them. The CDR3 reads CASSYDPRSPLNNEQFF. In DNA, the CDR3 is TGTGCCAGCAGTTACGACCCGCGAAGCCCGCTAAACAATGAGCAGTTCTTC.

The rearrangement uses TRBV3-1 and TRBJ2-1; the match to TRBD2 covers 7 bases. Germline CDR1 reads LGHDT; CDR2 reads YNNKEL (reference sequence). Trimming cost V 8 bases and J 4 bases; bases outside gene matches: 5. The CDR3 runs to 13 residues. CDR3 nucleotide sequence: TGTGCCAGCGGTTATAGCGGGTACAATGAGCAGTTCTTC. Translation: CASGYSGYNEQFF.

The chain is built from TRBV29-1 and TRBJ1-1; TRBD1 aligns across 7 bases. The V and J ends lost 3 bases and 6 bases, in that order; junction bases with no gene match: 7. CDR3 size: 13 residues. Germline V lookup: CDR1 SQVTM, CDR2 ANQGSEA. The CDR3 DNA sequence: TGCAGCGTTGACGGGCAGGGGGAACCTGAAGCTTTCTTT. Translation gives CSVDGQGEPEAFF.

The DNA for the CDR3 is TGTGCCTGGAGGCTAGCCAAAAACATTCAGTACTTC. It is translated as CAWRLAKNIQYF. The V and J genes are TRBV30 and TRBJ2-4; D call uncertain. Germline assignment: CDR1 GTSNPN and CDR2 SVGIG (reference sequence). CDR3 length equals 12 residues. The V gene lost 3 bases and the J gene lost 0 bases, with 3 bases spanning the gap.

The V and J genes are TRBV6-5 and TRBJ1-1; the match to TRBD1 covers 7 bases. The CDR3 is 13 amino acids. The junction had 4 bases not matched to a gene; V was cut back by 8 bases and J by 1 base. The germline CDR1 and CDR2 sequences are MNHEY and SVGAGI. The CDR3 loop is CASAGQANTEAFF. The CDR3 DNA reads TGTGCCAGCGCCGGACAGGCGAACACTGAAGCTTTCTTT.

The rearrangement uses TRBV7-9 and TRBJ2-7, with 10 bases lining up with TRBD2. Germline CDR1 and CDR2: SEHNR and FQNEAQ (reference sequence). This CDR3 spans 15 amino acids. The V and J ends lost 1 base and 7 bases, in that order; junction bases with no gene match: 7. The CDR3 loop reads CASSLVGTSVLEQYF. In nucleotides, the CDR3 is TGTGCCAGCAGCTTAGTGGGGACTAGCGTATTAGAGCAGTACTTC.

The J gene is TRBJ2-1, the V gene TRBV4-1; TRBD2 aligns across 15 bases. The CDR3 spans 19 residues. V lost 0 bases, J lost 10 bases, and 13 bases stayed unmatched. Germline V gene data show CDR1 as MGHRA and CDR2 as YSYEKL. The CDR3 sequence: CASSQDGLAGGLGRWEQFF. CDR3 nucleotides: TGCGCCAGCAGCCAAGATGGACTAGCGGGGGGGCTGGGTCGATGGGAGCAGTTCTTC.

This clonotype was counted a single time. V gene TRBV5-4 combines with J gene TRBJ1-2, with D hard to call. Germline V gives CDR1 SGHNT, CDR2 YYREEE (reference sequence). The CDR3 runs 14 residues. V was trimmed by 0 bases and J by 8 bases, leaving 14 bases between them. Here the CDR3 reads CASSLGGSLSGYTF. The CDR3 nucleotides read TGTGCCAGCAGCTTGGGCGGCAGCCTTAGCGGCTACACCTTC.

This clonotype was detected only once. The rearrangement links TRBV5-5 to TRBJ2-2; D unresolved. CDR1 and CDR2 (germline): SGHKS, YYEKEE (reference sequence). This CDR3 region has 16 residues. V dropped 2 bases and J dropped 7 bases, with 18 bases sitting between them. The CDR3 here is CASSFPPFQPGGELFF. The CDR3 DNA follows: TGTGCCAGCAGCTTTCCCCCGTTCCAGCCCGGCGGGGAGCTGTTTTTT.